The 5 T cell receptor beta chains in this list originate from one sample, sequenced in a study of Graves' ophthalmopathy and Graves' hyperthyroidism. Amplification from RNA transcripts yielded the TCR beta CDR3 regions. HTBI primers primed a first-round RT-PCR, and a second-round multiplex PCR followed. TCRdb reprocessed the multiplex PCR reads via MiXCR and lists one record per CDR3 protein. The table includes roughly 160,000 distinct CDR3 sequences, under 40% detected once. The sample comprised peripheral blood. These receptors all come from a woman aged 35 to 49 with Graves' ophthalmopathy.

The table lists this clonotype with many counts. The gene calls are TRBV28 and TRBJ1-1, with D perhaps TRBD1 (6 bases). Trimming stripped 7 bases from V and 4 bases from J, with 16 bases between. The CDR3 covers 14 residues. The germline V gene has CDR1 MDHEN and CDR2 SYDVKM. In nucleotides, the CDR3 is TGTGCCAGCACGGTCGGGGGCGAGGGCACTGAAGCTTTCTTT. The encoded protein is CASTVGGEGTEAFF.

This sequence joins TRBV2 and TRBJ2-7; 9 bases align to TRBD1. Germline CDR1 SNHLY, CDR2 FYNNEI. V was pared by 9 bases and J by 3 bases, with 9 bases of the junction left unmatched. The CDR3 consists of 14 residues. CDR3 DNA: TGTGCCAGACGTAGGACAGGGGCTTTCTACGAGCAGTACTTC. This sequence encodes CARRRTGAFYEQYF. The full variable domain, its missing parts supplied by reference TRBV2 and TRBJ2-7, is EPEVTQTPSHQVTQMGQEVILRCVPISNHLYFYWYRQILGQKVEFLVSFYNNEISEKSEIFDDQFSVERPDGSNFTLKIRSTKLEDSAMYFCARRRTGAFYEQYFGPGTRLTVT.

This clonotype was counted many times. The chain joins TRBV28 to TRBJ2-7; D gene unclear. V lost 1 base, J lost 7 bases, and 5 bases lay in between. Germline V CDR1 and CDR2: MDHEN, SYDVKM. The CDR3 contains 11 residues. The CDR3 region is CASSLFREQYF. The CDR3 coding sequence is TGTGCCAGCAGTTTATTCAGAGAGCAGTACTTC.

This clonotype came up once. At one end, the junction sequence differs from germline, possibly due to a read error. The rearrangement joins TRBV7-7 to TRBJ2-2; TRBD1 aligns across 9 bases. The CDR3 extends over 18 amino acids. Per germline, CDR1 SSHAT and CDR2 FNYEAQ (reference sequence). CDR3 bases: TGTGCTAGCAGCTTTAACCTCCCGGACAGGGGAGGCACCGGGGAGCTGTTTTTT. Protein: CASSFNLPDRGGTGELFF.

This clonotype was recorded at least ten times. This chain uses TRBV12-3 or TRBV12-4 with TRBJ1-1, with 7 nucleotides matching TRBD1. The CDR3 contains 14 residues. V shed 6 bases and J 4 bases; nucleotides not matched to a gene: 8. This chain's CDR3 is CASSRQGSATEAFF. The CDR3 region has the DNA TGTGCCAGCAGCCGACAGGGAAGCGCCACTGAAGCTTTCTTT.